The rows below give T cell receptor beta chains drawn from one sample of a study of cytomegalovirus exposure and HLA in healthy donors. The repertoire was sequenced with immunoSEQ multiplex PCR; TCRdb's copy has only in-frame clones and lacks some. The table lists more than 85,000 clones, around 83% of them singletons, with approximately 1.2% in the top ten. The sequencing sample was made of PBMCs. These receptor sequences come from a woman aged 18-29 years in good health and CMV-seronegative. The conserved cysteine and the conserved F or W are not part of the CDR3 here. The order of the fields is J gene, V gene, D gene, CDR3 protein. A D gene is named only where the DNA matches it firmly.

J gene: TRBJ2-1
V gene: TRBV5-6
D gene: TRBD2
CDR3 protein: ASSFGLAEQF

J gene: TRBJ2-1
V gene: TRBV9
D gene: TRBD1
CDR3 protein: ASSVVPGQGMQF

J gene: TRBJ1-2
V gene: TRBV6-5
D gene: TRBD1
CDR3 protein: ASSYGTGGEGYT

J gene: TRBJ1-6
V gene: TRBV7-9
D gene: -
CDR3 protein: ASSLHQGIDSPLH

J gene: TRBJ2-5
V gene: TRBV27
D gene: -
CDR3 protein: ASSLRAEETQY

J gene: TRBJ2-5
V gene: TRBV5-4
D gene: -
CDR3 protein: ASSLVAEETQY

J gene: TRBJ1-1
V gene: TRBV7-9
D gene: -
CDR3 protein: ASSVGREAF

J gene: TRBJ1-2
V gene: TRBV7-3
D gene: TRBD1
CDR3 protein: ASSLTRQGGGYT

J gene: -
V gene: TRBV9
D gene: TRBD1
CDR3 protein: ASSVGGTGGPYEQY

J gene: -
V gene: TRBV5-6
D gene: TRBD1
CDR3 protein: ASSSNRQGTYEQY

J gene: TRBJ2-1
V gene: TRBV29-1
D gene: TRBD1
CDR3 protein: SVGTGGGSYNEQF

J gene: TRBJ1-1
V gene: TRBV4-1
D gene: -
CDR3 protein: ASSQDPGYNTEAF

J gene: TRBJ1-1
V gene: TRBV4-1
D gene: TRBD1
CDR3 protein: ASSQPQGYAEAF

J gene: TRBJ2-7
V gene: TRBV7-2
D gene: TRBD2
CDR3 protein: ASSLQGLALNEQY

J gene: TRBJ1-6
V gene: TRBV2
D gene: TRBD1
CDR3 protein: ASSALTGRSYNSPLH

J gene: TRBJ1-5
V gene: TRBV2
D gene: -
CDR3 protein: ASTGGNQPQH

J gene: TRBJ2-1
V gene: TRBV10-3
D gene: -
CDR3 protein: AISVANNEQF

J gene: TRBJ1-6
V gene: TRBV5-4
D gene: -
CDR3 protein: ASSLRQGGDSPLH

J gene: TRBJ1-2
V gene: TRBV6-5
D gene: TRBD1
CDR3 protein: ASSSDRGTDYGYT

J gene: TRBJ2-7
V gene: TRBV11-2
D gene: TRBD1
CDR3 protein: ASRDRDRTLSYEQY

J gene: TRBJ1-1
V gene: TRBV6-5
D gene: TRBD1
CDR3 protein: ASSESGGYTEAF

J gene: TRBJ2-3
V gene: TRBV25-1
D gene: TRBD1
CDR3 protein: ASSEYGTGDLDTQY

J gene: TRBJ1-1
V gene: TRBV7-3
D gene: TRBD1
CDR3 protein: ASSQNGQGATEAF

J gene: TRBJ1-4
V gene: TRBV6-6
D gene: TRBD1
CDR3 protein: ASRLGQGTTNEKLF

J gene: TRBJ2-3
V gene: TRBV5-4
D gene: TRBD1
CDR3 protein: ASSSLRQGIVTDTQY

J gene: TRBJ2-1
V gene: TRBV28
D gene: -
CDR3 protein: ASRSGFEQF

J gene: TRBJ1-4
V gene: TRBV7-9
D gene: -
CDR3 protein: ASSLGHRRTDFNEKLF

J gene: TRBJ1-1
V gene: TRBV6-1
D gene: -
CDR3 protein: ASSEALDRPTEAF

J gene: TRBJ1-6
V gene: TRBV5-1
D gene: -
CDR3 protein: ASSLATGGFYNSPLH

J gene: TRBJ2-5
V gene: TRBV29-1
D gene: TRBD1
CDR3 protein: SVEDPDRVETQY

J gene: TRBJ2-2
V gene: TRBV27
D gene: -
CDR3 protein: ASVGATHRGAV

J gene: TRBJ2-1
V gene: TRBV5-1
D gene: TRBD2
CDR3 protein: ASSFLAGSPEQF

J gene: TRBJ1-5
V gene: TRBV28
D gene: -
CDR3 protein: ASSPLGAQPQH

J gene: TRBJ1-4
V gene: TRBV19
D gene: -
CDR3 protein: ASTLTFGEGLAPEINEKLF

J gene: TRBJ2-2
V gene: TRBV7-9
D gene: -
CDR3 protein: ASSPNRDPGELF

J gene: TRBJ1-2
V gene: TRBV30
D gene: -
CDR3 protein: AWRIAGGTNYGYT

J gene: TRBJ1-3
V gene: TRBV4-3
D gene: -
CDR3 protein: ASSQVGGLSSGNTIY

J gene: TRBJ1-3
V gene: TRBV28
D gene: TRBD1
CDR3 protein: ASSPDRVGGNTIY

J gene: TRBJ1-2
V gene: TRBV19
D gene: TRBD1
CDR3 protein: ASTSEGGVRYGYT

J gene: TRBJ2-1
V gene: TRBV27
D gene: -
CDR3 protein: ASSQTARSDEQF

J gene: TRBJ2-7
V gene: TRBV4-3
D gene: TRBD1
CDR3 protein: ASSQDSWDRAYEQY

J gene: TRBJ2-7
V gene: TRBV6-5
D gene: -
CDR3 protein: ACGLSSYEQY

J gene: TRBJ2-1
V gene: TRBV9
D gene: TRBD2
CDR3 protein: ASSERAGVSDEQF

J gene: TRBJ1-1
V gene: TRBV7-2
D gene: -
CDR3 protein: ASSLSRVQTEAF

J gene: TRBJ2-7
V gene: TRBV5-1
D gene: TRBD2
CDR3 protein: ASSATSGIYEQY

J gene: TRBJ2-7
V gene: TRBV28
D gene: TRBD2
CDR3 protein: ASSERGGMNEQY

J gene: TRBJ1-5
V gene: TRBV12-2
D gene: -
CDR3 protein: QEGGHSNQPQH

J gene: TRBJ2-1
V gene: TRBV7-2
D gene: -
CDR3 protein: ASSLAGGGFNEQF

J gene: TRBJ2-5
V gene: TRBV6-6
D gene: TRBD1
CDR3 protein: ASSWDRDIY

J gene: TRBJ2-1
V gene: TRBV7-2
D gene: TRBD2
CDR3 protein: ASSLRRGSYNEQF

J gene: TRBJ2-1
V gene: TRBV4-1
D gene: TRBD2
CDR3 protein: ASSQEAAGGSYNEQF

J gene: TRBJ2-2
V gene: TRBV7-2
D gene: TRBD2
CDR3 protein: ASSLVWLADTGELF

J gene: TRBJ2-1
V gene: TRBV9
D gene: TRBD2
CDR3 protein: ASSLAGVGNNEQF

J gene: TRBJ2-1
V gene: TRBV30
D gene: TRBD1
CDR3 protein: AWRAPDRDYNEQF

J gene: TRBJ2-7
V gene: TRBV7-9
D gene: TRBD1
CDR3 protein: SSSFHSTGLIYEQY

J gene: TRBJ2-7
V gene: TRBV7-8
D gene: TRBD1
CDR3 protein: ASSLGDSSYEQY

J gene: TRBJ2-3
V gene: TRBV6-6
D gene: -
CDR3 protein: ASTRGQEFSTDTQY

J gene: TRBJ2-6
V gene: TRBV4-3
D gene: TRBD1
CDR3 protein: ASSQDPMAGGASGANVLT

J gene: TRBJ2-3
V gene: TRBV29-1
D gene: -
CDR3 protein: SVEVAPSLADTQY

J gene: TRBJ2-3
V gene: TRBV6-5
D gene: TRBD1
CDR3 protein: ASRLGQGHTQY